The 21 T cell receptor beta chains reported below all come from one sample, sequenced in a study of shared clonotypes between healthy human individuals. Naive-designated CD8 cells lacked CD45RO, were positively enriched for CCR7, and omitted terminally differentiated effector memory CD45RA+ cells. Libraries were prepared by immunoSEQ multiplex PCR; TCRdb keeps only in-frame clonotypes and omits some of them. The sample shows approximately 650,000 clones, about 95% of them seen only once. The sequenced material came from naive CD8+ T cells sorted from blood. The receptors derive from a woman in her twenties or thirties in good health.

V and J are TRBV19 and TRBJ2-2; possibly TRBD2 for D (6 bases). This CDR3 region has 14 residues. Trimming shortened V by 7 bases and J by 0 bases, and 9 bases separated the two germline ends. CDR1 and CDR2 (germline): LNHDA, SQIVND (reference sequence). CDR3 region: CASKGLTNTGELFF. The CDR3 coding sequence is TGTGCCAGTAAGGGACTGACGAACACCGGGGAGCTGTTTTTT.

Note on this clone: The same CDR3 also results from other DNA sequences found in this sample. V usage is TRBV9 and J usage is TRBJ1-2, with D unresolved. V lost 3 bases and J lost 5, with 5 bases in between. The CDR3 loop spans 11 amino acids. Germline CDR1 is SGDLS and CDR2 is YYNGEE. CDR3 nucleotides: TGTGCCAGCAGCGGACTTTATGGCTACACCTTC. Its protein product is CASSGLYGYTF.

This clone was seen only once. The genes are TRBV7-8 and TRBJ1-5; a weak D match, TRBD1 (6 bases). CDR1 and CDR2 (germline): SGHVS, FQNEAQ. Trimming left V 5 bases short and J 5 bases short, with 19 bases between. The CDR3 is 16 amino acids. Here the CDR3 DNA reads TGTGCCAGCAGCGGATCCGGGACACCAATGGATCAGCCCCAGCATTTT. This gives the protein CASSGSGTPMDQPQHF. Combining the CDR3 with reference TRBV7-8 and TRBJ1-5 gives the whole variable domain GAGVSQSPRYKVAKRGQDVALRCDPISGHVSLFWYQQALGQGPEFLTYFQNEAQLDKSGLPSDRFFAERPEGSVSTLKIQRTQQEDSAVYLCASSGSGTPMDQPQHFGDGTRLSIL.

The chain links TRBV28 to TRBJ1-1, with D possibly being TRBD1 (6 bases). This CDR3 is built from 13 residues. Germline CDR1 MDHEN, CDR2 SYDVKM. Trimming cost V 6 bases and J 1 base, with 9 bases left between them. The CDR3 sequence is CASRQQGNTEAFF. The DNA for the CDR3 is TGTGCCAGCAGGCAACAGGGGAACACTGAAGCTTTCTTT.

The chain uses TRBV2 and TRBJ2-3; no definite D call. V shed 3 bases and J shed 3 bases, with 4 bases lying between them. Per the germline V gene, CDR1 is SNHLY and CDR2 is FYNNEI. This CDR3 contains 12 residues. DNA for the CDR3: TGTGCCAGCAGTGAGTCAACAGATACGCAGTATTTT. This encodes CASSESTDTQYF.

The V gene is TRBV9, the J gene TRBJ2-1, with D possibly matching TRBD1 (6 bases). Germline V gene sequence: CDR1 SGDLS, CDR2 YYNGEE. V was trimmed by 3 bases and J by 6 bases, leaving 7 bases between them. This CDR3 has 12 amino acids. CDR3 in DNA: TGTGCCAGCAGCGAAGGGGGCAATGAGCAGTTCTTC. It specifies CASSEGGNEQFF.

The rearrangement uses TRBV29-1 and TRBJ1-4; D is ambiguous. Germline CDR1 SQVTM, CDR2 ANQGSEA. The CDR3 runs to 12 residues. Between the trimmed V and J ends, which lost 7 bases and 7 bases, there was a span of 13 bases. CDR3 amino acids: CSASPGGEKLFF. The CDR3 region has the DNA TGCAGCGCCTCTCCGGGTGGTGAAAAACTGTTTTTT.

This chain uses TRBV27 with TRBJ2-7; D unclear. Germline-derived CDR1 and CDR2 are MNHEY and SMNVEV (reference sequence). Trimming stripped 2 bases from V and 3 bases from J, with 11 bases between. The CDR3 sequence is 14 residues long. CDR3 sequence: CASSLAARNYEQYF. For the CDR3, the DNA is TGTGCCAGCAGTTTAGCTGCTCGCAACTACGAGCAGTACTTC.

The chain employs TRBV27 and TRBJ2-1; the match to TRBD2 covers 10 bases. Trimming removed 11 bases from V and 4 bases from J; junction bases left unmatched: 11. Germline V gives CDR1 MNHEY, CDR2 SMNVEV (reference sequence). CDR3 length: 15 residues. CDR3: CAGNERLAGYNEQFF. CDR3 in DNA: TGTGCCGGCAACGAAAGACTAGCGGGTTACAATGAGCAGTTCTTC.

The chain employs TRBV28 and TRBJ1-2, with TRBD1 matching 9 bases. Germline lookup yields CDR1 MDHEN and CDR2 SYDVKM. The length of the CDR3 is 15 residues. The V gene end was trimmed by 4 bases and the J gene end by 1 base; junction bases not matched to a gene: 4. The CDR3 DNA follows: TGTGCCAGCAGTTACGACAGGGGGTTTAACTATGGCTACACCTTC. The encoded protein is CASSYDRGFNYGYTF.

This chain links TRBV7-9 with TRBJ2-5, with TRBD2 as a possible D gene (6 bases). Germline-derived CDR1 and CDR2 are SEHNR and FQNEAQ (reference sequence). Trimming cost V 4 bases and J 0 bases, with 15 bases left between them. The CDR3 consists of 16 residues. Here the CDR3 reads CASSSEAGPYQETQYF. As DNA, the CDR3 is TGTGCCAGCAGCTCTGAGGCGGGGCCCTACCAAGAGACCCAGTACTTC.

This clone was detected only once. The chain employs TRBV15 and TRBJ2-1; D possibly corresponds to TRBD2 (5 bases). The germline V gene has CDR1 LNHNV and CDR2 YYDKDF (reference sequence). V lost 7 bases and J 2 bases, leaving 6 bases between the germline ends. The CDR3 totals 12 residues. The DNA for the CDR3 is TGTGCCACCACCGGGACCTACAATGAGCAGTTCTTC. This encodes CATTGTYNEQFF. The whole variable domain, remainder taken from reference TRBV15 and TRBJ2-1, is DAMVIQNPRYQVTQFGKPVTLSCSQTLNHNVMYWYQQKSSQAPKLLFHYYDKDFNNEADTPDNFQSRRPNTSFCFLDIRSPGLGDTAMYLCATTGTYNEQFFGPGTRLTVL.

The CDR3 protein is CASSLGRGEQYF. In DNA form, the CDR3 reads TGTGCCAGCAGCTTGGGCCGAGGAGAGCAGTACTTC. The chain links TRBV5-4 to TRBJ2-7; no definite D call. Germline V gene lookup returns CDR1 SGHNT and CDR2 YYREEE (reference sequence). V was clipped by 0 bases and J by 7 bases, with 8 bases between them. This CDR3 comprises 12 residues.

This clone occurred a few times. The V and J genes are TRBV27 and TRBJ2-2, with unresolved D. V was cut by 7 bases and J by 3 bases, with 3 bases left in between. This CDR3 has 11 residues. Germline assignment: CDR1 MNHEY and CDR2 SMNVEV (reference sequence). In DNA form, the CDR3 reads TGTGCCAGCACCGACACCGGGGAGCTGTTTTTT. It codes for CASTDTGELFF.

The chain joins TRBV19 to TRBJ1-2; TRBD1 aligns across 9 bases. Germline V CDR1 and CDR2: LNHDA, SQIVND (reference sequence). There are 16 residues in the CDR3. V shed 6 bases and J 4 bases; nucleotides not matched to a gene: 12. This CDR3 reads CASRPGQGAGVYGYTF. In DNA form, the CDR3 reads TGTGCCAGTAGGCCGGGACAGGGAGCCGGCGTCTATGGCTACACCTTC.

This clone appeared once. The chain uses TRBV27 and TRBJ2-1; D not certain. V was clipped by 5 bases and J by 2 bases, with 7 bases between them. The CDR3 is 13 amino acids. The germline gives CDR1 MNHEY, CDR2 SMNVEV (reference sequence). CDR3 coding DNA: TGTGCCAGCAGTATATATCCCTACAATGAGCAGTTCTTC. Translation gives CASSIYPYNEQFF.

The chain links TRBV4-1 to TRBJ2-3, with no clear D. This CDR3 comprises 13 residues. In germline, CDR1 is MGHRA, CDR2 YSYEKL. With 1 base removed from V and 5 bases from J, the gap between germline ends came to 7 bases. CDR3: CASSQANEDTQYF. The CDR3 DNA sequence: TGCGCCAGCAGCCAAGCAAACGAAGATACGCAGTATTTT.

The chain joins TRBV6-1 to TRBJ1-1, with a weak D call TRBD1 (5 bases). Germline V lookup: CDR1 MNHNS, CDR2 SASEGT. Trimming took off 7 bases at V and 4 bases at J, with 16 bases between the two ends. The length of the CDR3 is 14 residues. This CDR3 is CASNNRGTLTEAFF. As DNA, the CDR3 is TGTGCCAGCAATAACCGGGGCACCCTCACTGAAGCTTTCTTT.

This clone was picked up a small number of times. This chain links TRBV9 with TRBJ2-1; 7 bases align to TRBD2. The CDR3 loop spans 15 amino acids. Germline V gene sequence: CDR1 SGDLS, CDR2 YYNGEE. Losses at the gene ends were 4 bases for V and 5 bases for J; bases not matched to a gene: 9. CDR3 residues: CASSREDGPNNEQFF. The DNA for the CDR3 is TGTGCCAGCAGCCGGGAGGACGGGCCCAACAATGAGCAGTTCTTC.

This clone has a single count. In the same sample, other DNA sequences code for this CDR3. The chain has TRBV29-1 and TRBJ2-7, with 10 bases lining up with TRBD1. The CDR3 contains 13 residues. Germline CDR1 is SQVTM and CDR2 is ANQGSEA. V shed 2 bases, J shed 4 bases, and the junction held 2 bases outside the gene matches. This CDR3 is CSVERDRGYEQYF. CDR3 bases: TGCAGCGTTGAAAGGGACAGGGGTTACGAGCAGTACTTC.

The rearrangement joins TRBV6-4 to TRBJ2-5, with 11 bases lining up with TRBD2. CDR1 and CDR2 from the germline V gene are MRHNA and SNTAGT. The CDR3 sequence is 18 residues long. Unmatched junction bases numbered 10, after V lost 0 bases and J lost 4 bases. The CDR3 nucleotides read TGTGCCAGCAGTGACTCGATCACTAGCGGGAGAAGGGGAGAGACCCAGTACTTC. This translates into CASSDSITSGRRGETQYF.